One sample yielded the 17 T cell receptor beta chains listed below, sequenced in a study of long-term antiretroviral therapy in people with HIV. The immunoSEQ assay was v3.0, run at survey level. Profiled with immunoSEQ multiplex PCR; TCRdb holds only in-frame clones, not every one. The sample lists over 30,000 clones, over 75% occurring once. This sample comprised unsorted PBMCs, obtained 0.6 years after starting antiretroviral therapy. The origin of the receptors is a young man with HIV.

This rearrangement joins TRBV4-2 to TRBJ2-6; 11 nucleotides match TRBD1. Germline values: CDR1 LGHNA, CDR2 YNFKEQ. The CDR3 runs 18 residues. Losses at the gene ends were 4 bases for V and 4 bases for J; bases not matched to a gene: 9. In DNA, the CDR3 is TGTGCCAGCAGCCCCAGGGGACAGGGGGGAACGGGGGCCAACGTCCTGACTTTC. Its translation: CASSPRGQGGTGANVLTF.

This chain connects TRBV4-3 to TRBJ2-7; 10 nucleotides agree with TRBD1. Germline CDR1 and CDR2: LGHNA and YSLEER. The CDR3 is 18 amino acids. V lost 0 bases to trimming and J lost 4 bases; unmatched junction nucleotides: 12. The CDR3 loop is CASSQDEDRGSFPYEQYF. The CDR3 DNA is TGCGCCAGCAGCCAAGATGAGGACAGGGGGAGTTTTCCATACGAGCAGTACTTC.

This sequence joins TRBV4-3 and TRBJ2-1; D might be TRBD1 (6 bases). This CDR3 has 16 residues. Looked up from germline, CDR1 is LGHNA and CDR2 is YSLEER. Trimming took off 0 bases at V and 0 bases at J, with 9 bases between the two ends. CDR3 sequence (DNA): TGCGCCAGCAGCCAAGAGGGGACAACCTCCTACAATGAGCAGTTCTTC. Residues: CASSQEGTTSYNEQFF.

The rearrangement uses TRBV7-3 and TRBJ2-7; 9 nucleotides agree with TRBD1. The V gene end was trimmed by 3 bases and the J gene end by 3 bases; junction bases not matched to a gene: 6. The CDR3 contains 15 residues. Germline CDR1 and CDR2: SGHTA and FQGTGA. The CDR3 spells CASSFGGQGSYEQYF. The CDR3 nucleotides are TGTGCCAGCAGCTTCGGGGGACAGGGCAGCTACGAGCAGTACTTC.

The rearrangement uses TRBV29-1 and TRBJ2-3; D call uncertain. With 3 bases removed from V and 4 bases from J, the gap between germline ends came to 14 bases. Germline-derived CDR1 and CDR2 are SQVTM and ANQGSEA. The CDR3 has 14 amino acids. The CDR3, as DNA: TGCAGCGTTGAGAGGACCCACGGCCCAGATACGCAGTATTTT. Residues: CSVERTHGPDTQYF.

The V call is TRBV9, the J call TRBJ1-1; D gene ambiguous. There are 15 residues in the CDR3. Trimming shortened V by 7 bases and J by 1 base, and 17 bases separated the two germline ends. Germline lookup yields CDR1 SGDLS and CDR2 YYNGEE. CDR3: CASGLSGGENTEAFF. The CDR3 nucleotides read TGTGCCAGCGGCCTCTCAGGTGGGGAGAACACTGAAGCTTTCTTT. The full variable domain, its missing parts supplied by reference TRBV9 and TRBJ1-1, is DSGVTQTPKHLITATGQRVTLRCSPRSGDLSVYWYQQSLDQGLQFLIQYYNGEERAKGNILERFSAQQFPDLHSELNLSSLELGDSALYFCASGLSGGENTEAFFGQGTRLTVV.

This chain links TRBV10-1 with TRBJ1-3, with 7 bases lining up with TRBD1. CDR1 and CDR2 from the germline V gene are WNHNN and SYGVQD (reference sequence). J gave up 4 bases and V 4 bases, and 10 bases lay outside the gene matches. The CDR3 loop spans 16 amino acids. CDR3 protein: CASSGLAGGAGNTIYF. CDR3 in DNA: TGCGCCAGCAGTGGTTTAGCAGGGGGAGCGGGAAACACCATATATTTT.

The chain carries TRBV6-6 and TRBJ1-1; 7 bases map to TRBD1. The trim removed 6 bases at V and 6 bases at J, leaving 7 bases unmatched. From germline, CDR1 is MNHNY and CDR2 SVGAGI (reference sequence). CDR3 length equals 13 residues. CDR3 DNA: TGTGCCAGCAGGCCGACAGGGATGGCTGAAGCTTTCTTT. Translating it yields CASRPTGMAEAFF.

The chain has TRBV9 and TRBJ2-4; D unclear. The CDR3 contains 13 residues. Germline CDR1 and CDR2: SGDLS and YYNGEE. Deletions cut 4 bases from V and 7 bases from J, with 12 bases between. The CDR3 nucleotides are TGTGCCAGCAGCCTAGAGGTTTCGAACATTCAGTACTTC. It translates to CASSLEVSNIQYF.

This rearrangement joins TRBV28 to TRBJ2-2, with D possibly TRBD2 on 6 matching bases. The V and J ends lost 7 bases and 1 base respectively, with 13 bases between them. The CDR3 totals 15 residues. Germline V gene lookup returns CDR1 MDHEN and CDR2 SYDVKM. DNA for the CDR3: TGTGCCAGCACCATGGCGGGGCTGAACACCGGGGAGCTGTTTTTT. It specifies CASTMAGLNTGELFF.

This CDR3 reads CASSLGGTANYEQYF. CDR3 in DNA: TGTGCCAGCAGCTTAGGGGGGACGGCTAACTACGAGCAGTACTTC. V usage is TRBV7-2 and J usage is TRBJ2-7; D possibly uses TRBD1 or TRBD2 (5 bases each). The germline gives CDR1 SGHTA, CDR2 FQGNSA. V gave up 1 base and J gave up 3 bases, with 13 bases separating them. This CDR3 region has 15 residues.

On this clone itself: The identical CDR3 is also encoded by other nucleotide sequences in the sample. The chain is built from TRBV6-6 and TRBJ2-3, with TRBD1 as a possible D gene (5 bases). V was trimmed by 6 bases and J by 0 bases, leaving 7 bases between them. This CDR3 is 13 amino acids long. Germline V lookup: CDR1 MNHNY, CDR2 SVGAGI (reference sequence). CDR3 nucleotide sequence: TGTGCCAGCAGGCGGACAAGCACAGATACGCAGTATTTT. Translated, it gives CASRRTSTDTQYF.

CDR3 in DNA: TGTGCCAGCAGTCCTAGACGGGAGGCCTACGAGCAGTACTTC. Protein product: CASSPRREAYEQYF. The J gene is TRBJ2-7, the V gene TRBV28; 7 bases are shared with TRBD2. Trimming took 5 bases from V and 2 from J; bases not matched to a gene: 6. The CDR3 length is 14 residues. Germline CDR1 reads MDHEN; CDR2 reads SYDVKM.

V is TRBV27 and J is TRBJ2-7, with a possible D match to TRBD1 (6 bases). This CDR3 is 14 amino acids long. Trimming removed 6 bases at V and 2 bases at J, with 14 bases between. CDR1 and CDR2 from the germline V gene are MNHEY and SMNVEV (reference sequence). For the CDR3, the DNA is TGTGCCAGCAGCTCTCTGGACAGACCCTACGAGCAGTACTTC. Protein sequence: CASSSLDRPYEQYF.

V is TRBV5-6 and J is TRBJ2-3; 8 nucleotides align to TRBD2. The CDR3 is made up of 15 amino acids. V gave up 7 bases and J gave up 5 bases; unmatched junction bases: 12. The germline gives CDR1 SGHDT, CDR2 YYEEEE. The CDR3 sequence: CASLSRREGVDTQYF. CDR3 sequence (DNA): TGTGCCAGCCTGAGTCGACGGGAGGGAGTAGATACGCAGTATTTT.

The V and J genes are TRBV28 and TRBJ1-2, with D maybe TRBD1 (6 bases). Germline V gives CDR1 MDHEN, CDR2 SYDVKM. The V end lost 11 bases, the J end lost 4 bases, and 14 bases lay between the germline ends. CDR3 length equals 12 residues. CDR3 sequence reads: CAGRGPGYGYTF. The CDR3 DNA reads TGTGCCGGGCGGGGGCCGGGCTATGGCTACACCTTC.

This clone was seen once. The chain employs TRBV27 and TRBJ1-1; unclear D gene. The CDR3 is 13 residues long. CDR1 MNHEY and CDR2 SMNVEV come from the germline V gene (reference sequence). V shed 3 bases and J shed 3 bases, with 8 bases lying between them. CDR3 amino acids: CASSFEGDTEAFF. Here the CDR3 DNA reads TGTGCCAGCAGTTTTGAGGGAGACACTGAAGCTTTCTTT.